This TCR beta chain was identified during a study of response to subunit inactivated influenza vaccine (dated by TCRdb to 2017 to 2018). At the level of the whole study: Deep quantitative T cell receptor repertoire profiling was used in the study to track responses to a trivalent subunit inactivated influenza vaccine. Summary of the overall study and its limitations: It was suggested by the authors that each seasonal influenza vaccination may recruit only a limited number of new T cells.

Remarks on this clonotype: The antigen it recognizes is unknown. Per-nucleotide qualities are absent, and no much larger clonotype sits a single base away.

The library came from RT-PCR. Data came from an Illumina HiSeq 2500. The public reads were run again by TCRdb, first through fastp at Q25 and then through MiXCR, and only productive beta chains were kept. Duplicate CDR3 protein sequences are folded into a single record with the most common DNA and genes. The sample table shows 400,000 to 550,000 distinct CDR3 sequences, and approximately 24% are seen once. Clones ranked in the top ten supply approximately 2% of the sample. The CDR3 has 13 amino acids, counting the end cysteine and phenylalanine. Kept here is only the CDR3 DNA, which spans 39 bases and is read in frame from base 1. V and J lose 6 bases and 4 bases, and a span of 12 bases separates them. For CDR1 and CDR2, the germline V gene lists LGHNA and YNFKEQ.

The material sequenced was CD4+ T cells sorted from PBMCs, taken about 5 days after vaccination. The chain joins TRBV4-2 to TRBJ1-1, and the D gene may be TRBD1, 6 bases matching. The receptor was derived from a man in his fifties or sixties who received an inactivated influenza vaccine. Donor details come from another sample of the same person, matched by shared clones. CDR3 sequence: CASRLQGLTEAFF. The sequenced DNA is TGTGCCAGCAGGCTACAGGGACTCACTGAAGCTTTCTTT.